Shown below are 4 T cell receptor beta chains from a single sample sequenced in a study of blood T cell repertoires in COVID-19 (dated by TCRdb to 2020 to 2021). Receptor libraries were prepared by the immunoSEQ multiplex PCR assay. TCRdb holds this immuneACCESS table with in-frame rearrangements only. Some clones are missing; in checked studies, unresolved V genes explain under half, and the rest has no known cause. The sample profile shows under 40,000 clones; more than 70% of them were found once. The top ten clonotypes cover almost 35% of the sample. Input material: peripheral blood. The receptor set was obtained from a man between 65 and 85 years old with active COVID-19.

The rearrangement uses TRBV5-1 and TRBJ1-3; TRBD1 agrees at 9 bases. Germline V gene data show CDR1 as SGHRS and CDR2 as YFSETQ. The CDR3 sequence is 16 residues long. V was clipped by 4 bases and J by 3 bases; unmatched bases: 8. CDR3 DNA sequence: TGCGCCAGCAGCCCTGAGGACAGGGGAGGTGGAAACACCATATATTTT. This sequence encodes CASSPEDRGGGNTIYF.

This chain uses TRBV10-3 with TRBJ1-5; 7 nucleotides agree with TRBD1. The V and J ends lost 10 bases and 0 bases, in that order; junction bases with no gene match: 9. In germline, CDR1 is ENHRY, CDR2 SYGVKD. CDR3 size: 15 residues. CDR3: CATQKGQYSNQPQHF. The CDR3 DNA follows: TGTGCCACTCAAAAGGGACAGTATAGCAATCAGCCCCAGCATTTT.

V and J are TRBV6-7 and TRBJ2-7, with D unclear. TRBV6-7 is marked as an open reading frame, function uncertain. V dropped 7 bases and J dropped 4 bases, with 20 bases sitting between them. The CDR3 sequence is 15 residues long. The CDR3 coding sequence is TGTGCCAGCATCCACCCCCAGAATGATGATTACGAGCAGTACTTC. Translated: CASIHPQNDDYEQYF.

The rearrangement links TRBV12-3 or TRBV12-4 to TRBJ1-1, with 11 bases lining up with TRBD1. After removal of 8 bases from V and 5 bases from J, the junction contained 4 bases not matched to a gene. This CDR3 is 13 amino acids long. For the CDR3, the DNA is TGTGCCAGCGGGACAGGGGGGAGAACTGAAGCTTTCTTT. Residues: CASGTGGRTEAFF.